This T cell receptor (beta chain) was recorded in a study of early stage breast cancer tumors. Looking at the study overall: ER+/PR+/HER2- status applied to about 80% of the 16 invasive breast tumors.

The germline V gene encodes CDR1 LNHDA and CDR2 SQIVND (reference sequence). The CDR3 has 14 residues. Between the trimmed V and J ends, which lost 5 bases and 1 base, there was a span of 8 bases. Sequencing was performed with immunoSEQ multiplex PCR; in TCRdb, only in-frame clones are kept and a portion is missing. Of 3,000 to 4,000 clones listed, around 60% are singletons. This clonotype was sampled from a person between 35 and 49 years old with breast cancer. The chain uses TRBV19 and TRBJ2-2; D is uncertain. The sequenced sample consisted of breast tumor tissue. CDR3 loop: CASSVSVNTGELFF. The CDR3 DNA is TGTGCCAGTAGTGTCTCAGTGAACACCGGGGAGCTGTTTTTT.